Sequencing of this TCR beta chain was carried out in a study of blood T cell repertoires in COVID-19. CDR1 and CDR2 from the germline V gene are LGHDT and YNNKEL (reference sequence). Trimming took 5 bases from V and 2 from J; bases not matched to a gene: 9. The CDR3 is 15 amino acids. Methods used by the authors: Using reference gene primer amplification, nucleated cell counts were estimated. This table comes from immunoSEQ multiplex PCR, and its TCRdb copy is limited to in-frame clones, with some not included. V and J calls and clone size are those listed in that table; D and trimming were worked out from the DNA. The sample carries 95,000 to 130,000 clones, approximately 84% recorded once.

J is TRBJ2-7 and V is TRBV3-1 (or the pseudogene TRBV3-2); 7 positions match TRBD1. The TCR sequence derives from an older man with active or convalescent COVID-19. What was sequenced was peripheral blood. The CDR3 loop reads CASSYTGTDAYEQYF. DNA for the CDR3: TGTGCCAGCAGCTACACCGGGACAGACGCCTACGAGCAGTACTTC.